Below are 21 T cell receptor beta chains sequenced from a single sample in a study of shared clonotypes between healthy human individuals. This table comes from immunoSEQ multiplex PCR, and its TCRdb copy is limited to in-frame clones, with some not included. The sample includes some 2.1 million clones, roughly 95% of them seen just once. CD45RO-negative, CCR7-positively selected cells formed the naive CD8 fraction, excluding terminally differentiated effector memory CD45RA+ cells. Input material: naive CD8+ T cells sorted from blood. These receptors came from a man aged 18 to 29 in good health.

This clone was counted once. The V gene is TRBV19, the J gene TRBJ1-5; D ambiguous. Germline V gene sequence: CDR1 LNHDA, CDR2 SQIVND (reference sequence). The V gene lost 3 bases and the J gene lost 1 base, with 10 bases spanning the gap. The CDR3 is 15 residues long. CDR3 in amino acids: CASSIWRESNQPQHF. The CDR3 DNA reads TGTGCCAGTAGTATCTGGAGAGAGAGCAATCAGCCCCAGCATTTT.

The rearrangement links TRBV19 to TRBJ2-2, with 8 bases matching TRBD1. Trimming at V came to 4 bases and at J to 6 bases, leaving 10 bases not matched to a gene. This CDR3 is 16 amino acids long. Germline loops: CDR1 LNHDA, CDR2 SQIVND (reference sequence). The CDR3 nucleotides are TGTGCCAGTAGTAGGCCAGGGGGCGGAAAGGCCGGGGAGCTGTTTTTT. Amino acids: CASSRPGGGKAGELFF. Full variable domain (outside the CDR3, taken from reference TRBV19 and TRBJ2-2): DGGITQSPKYLFRKEGQNVTLSCEQNLNHDAMYWYRQDPGQGLRLIYYSQIVNDFQKGDIAEGYSVSREKKESFPLTVTSAQKNPTAFYLCASSRPGGGKAGELFFGEGSRLTVL.

This clone occurred once. The sample holds other DNA sequences that translate to the same CDR3. The chain has TRBV13 and TRBJ2-2; no definite D call. V was clipped by 5 bases and J by 4 bases, with 5 bases between them. The CDR3 totals 12 residues. The germline gives CDR1 PRHDT, CDR2 FYEKMQ (reference sequence). In DNA, the CDR3 is TGTGCCAGCAGCCCTTTCACCGGGGAGCTGTTTTTT. Residues: CASSPFTGELFF.

The rearrangement uses TRBV4-1 and TRBJ2-7; D remains unclear. Germline values: CDR1 MGHRA, CDR2 YSYEKL. The CDR3 runs to 15 residues. V gave up 0 bases and J gave up 9 bases, with 18 bases separating them. The CDR3 is CASSQDPTPYDVQYF. The CDR3 DNA reads TGCGCCAGCAGCCAAGATCCCACCCCCTACGACGTGCAGTACTTC.

The chain joins TRBV7-2 to TRBJ2-2, with D maybe TRBD2 (5 bases). The germline V gene encodes CDR1 SGHTA and CDR2 FQGNSA. The CDR3 length is 12 residues. Trimming left V 5 bases short and J 7 bases short, with 8 bases between. The CDR3, as DNA: TGTGCCAGCAGCCGGACTGGCGGGGAGCTGTTTTTT. Translation: CASSRTGGELFF.

The V and J genes are TRBV9 and TRBJ1-1, with a tentative D call TRBD1 (6 bases). Trimming cost V 0 bases and J 0 bases, with 12 bases left between them. Germline-derived CDR1 and CDR2 are SGDLS and YYNGEE. The CDR3 is made up of 16 amino acids. CDR3 region: CASSVALEGVNTEAFF. The CDR3 nucleotides are TGTGCCAGCAGCGTAGCTCTCGAGGGGGTGAACACTGAAGCTTTCTTT.

V is TRBV2 and J is TRBJ1-1, with TRBD1 matching over 8 bases. This CDR3 is 13 amino acids long. Germline V gene data show CDR1 as SNHLY and CDR2 as FYNNEI. V shed 5 bases and J 5 bases; nucleotides not matched to a gene: 4. The CDR3 nucleotides read TGTGCCAGCAGTCAGGGGGCAGGAACTGAAGCTTTCTTT. Encoded protein: CASSQGAGTEAFF.

The chain joins TRBV29-1 to TRBJ1-1; TRBD1 might be the D (5 bases). There are 11 residues in the CDR3. CDR1 and CDR2 from the germline V gene are SQVTM and ANQGSEA. This chain's CDR3 is CADGGYPEAFF. In DNA, the CDR3 is TGCGCGGACGGGGGGTATCCTGAAGCTTTCTTT.

This clone was observed a single time. The rearrangement joins TRBV7-9 to TRBJ2-1; 10 bases fit TRBD2. The CDR3 is 15 amino acids. V lost 2 bases, J lost 7 bases, and 5 bases stayed unmatched. CDR1 is SEHNR and CDR2 is FQNEAQ in the germline V gene (reference sequence). CDR3 in DNA: TGTGCCAGCAGCTTAAGCGGGGGGGCCATAAATGAGCAGTTCTTC. Amino acid sequence: CASSLSGGAINEQFF.

The genes are TRBV7-2 and TRBJ2-1, with 9 bases lining up with TRBD2. In germline, CDR1 is SGHTA, CDR2 FQGNSA. The CDR3 loop spans 13 amino acids. After removal of 4 bases from V and 10 bases from J, the junction contained 5 bases not matched to a gene. CDR3 DNA: TGTGCCAGCAGCTCCGGACTAGCGCCAGAGCAGTTCTTC. Residues: CASSSGLAPEQFF.

The chain couples TRBV28 to TRBJ1-2; D is perhaps TRBD1 (5 bases). The germline CDR1 and CDR2 sequences are MDHEN and SYDVKM. CDR3 length: 14 residues. Trimming took 1 base from V and 4 from J, leaving 10 bases between them. The CDR3 nucleotides are TGTGCCAGCAGTTTATTGGGGGGTTTCTATGGCTACACCTTC. Translated, it gives CASSLLGGFYGYTF.

The chain combines TRBV4-1 with TRBJ2-2; 9 nucleotides align to TRBD1. The CDR3 is 16 amino acids. The germline CDR1 and CDR2 sequences are MGHRA and YSYEKL. After removal of 4 bases from V and 0 bases from J, the junction contained 3 bases not matched to a gene. CDR3 coding DNA: TGCGCCAGCAGCCTGGGGACAGGGCCGAACACCGGGGAGCTGTTTTTT. Translating it yields CASSLGTGPNTGELFF.

V is TRBV28 and J is TRBJ1-3, with D uncertain. In germline, CDR1 is MDHEN, CDR2 SYDVKM. The CDR3 runs 16 residues. V dropped 6 bases and J dropped 0 bases, with 15 bases sitting between them. The DNA for the CDR3 is TGTGCCAGCAGCATATATGGGGAAGACTCTGGAAACACCATATATTTT. This encodes CASSIYGEDSGNTIYF.

This clone was observed once. The chain has TRBV10-3 and TRBJ2-7, with D unclear. The V and J ends lost 0 bases and 0 bases respectively, with 9 bases between them. Per the germline V gene, CDR1 is ENHRY and CDR2 is SYGVKD. This CDR3 spans 15 amino acids. The CDR3 DNA is TGTGCCATCAGTGAGTCGGAGTGGGGCTCCTACGAGCAGTACTTC. Amino acid sequence: CAISESEWGSYEQYF.

About this clone: Other DNA sequences in the sample encode the same CDR3. The V and J genes are TRBV6-6 and TRBJ2-7, with 7 bases matching TRBD2. After removal of 8 bases from V and 3 bases from J, the junction contained 4 bases not matched to a gene. CDR1 MNHNY and CDR2 SVGAGI come from the germline V gene (reference sequence). The CDR3 totals 12 residues. The CDR3 DNA follows: TGTGCCAGCTCTTCGGGGGGCTACGAGCAGTACTTC. This codes for CASSSGGYEQYF.

CDR3 residues: CAAQDSDNYGYTF. In DNA form, the CDR3 reads TGTGCCGCCCAGGACAGCGACAACTATGGCTACACCTTC. The chain combines TRBV10-3 with TRBJ1-2; tentative D call: TRBD1 (6 bases). This CDR3 region has 13 residues. From germline, CDR1 is ENHRY and CDR2 SYGVKD. V shed 11 bases and J shed 2 bases, with 15 bases lying between them.

J is TRBJ1-1 and V is TRBV4-1, with D perhaps matching TRBD1 (6 bases). V was shortened by 2 bases and J by 4 bases, with 17 bases between the two germline ends. This CDR3 comprises 16 residues. Germline loops: CDR1 MGHRA, CDR2 YSYEKL. The CDR3, as DNA: TGCGCCAGCAGCCAAAACTCGGGCAGGGGACGCACTGAAGCTTTCTTT. Protein sequence: CASSQNSGRGRTEAFF.

This clone was seen just once. The chain has TRBV5-4 and TRBJ1-1, with D perhaps matching TRBD1 (6 bases). The CDR3 is 17 amino acids. V gave up 0 bases and J gave up 1 base, with 16 bases separating them. Germline-derived CDR1 and CDR2 are SGHNT and YYREEE (reference sequence). The CDR3 coding sequence is TGTGCCAGCAGCTTGGTTTCCGTGGGGGGCTGGAACACTGAAGCTTTCTTT. It is translated as CASSLVSVGGWNTEAFF.

This clone came up once. V is TRBV30 and J is TRBJ1-1; D not certain. The CDR3 extends over 14 amino acids. Looked up from germline, CDR1 is GTSNPN and CDR2 is SVGIG (reference sequence). V was shortened by 0 bases and J by 1 base, with 9 bases between the two germline ends. The CDR3 region has the DNA TGTGCCTGGAGTGTAGACGGGGAGAACACTGAAGCTTTCTTT. The encoded protein is CAWSVDGENTEAFF.

The chain is built from TRBV2 and TRBJ2-7; 11 bases agree with TRBD2. Germline values: CDR1 SNHLY, CDR2 FYNNEI. The trim removed 2 bases at V and 3 bases at J, leaving 3 bases unmatched. CDR3 length: 15 residues. CDR3 sequence (DNA): TGTGCCAGCAGTGAAACTAGCGGGGGTTTCTACGAGCAGTACTTC. Amino acids: CASSETSGGFYEQYF.

The rearrangement joins TRBV15 to TRBJ2-1, with a possible D match to TRBD2 (6 bases). The V end was cut by 5 bases, the J end by 6 bases, with 20 bases between. The germline gives CDR1 LNHNV, CDR2 YYDKDF (reference sequence). The CDR3 is made up of 16 amino acids. CDR3 residues: CATSAGGTTSSNEQFF. CDR3 nucleotides: TGTGCCACCAGCGCAGGAGGGACGACTAGTAGCAATGAGCAGTTCTTC.